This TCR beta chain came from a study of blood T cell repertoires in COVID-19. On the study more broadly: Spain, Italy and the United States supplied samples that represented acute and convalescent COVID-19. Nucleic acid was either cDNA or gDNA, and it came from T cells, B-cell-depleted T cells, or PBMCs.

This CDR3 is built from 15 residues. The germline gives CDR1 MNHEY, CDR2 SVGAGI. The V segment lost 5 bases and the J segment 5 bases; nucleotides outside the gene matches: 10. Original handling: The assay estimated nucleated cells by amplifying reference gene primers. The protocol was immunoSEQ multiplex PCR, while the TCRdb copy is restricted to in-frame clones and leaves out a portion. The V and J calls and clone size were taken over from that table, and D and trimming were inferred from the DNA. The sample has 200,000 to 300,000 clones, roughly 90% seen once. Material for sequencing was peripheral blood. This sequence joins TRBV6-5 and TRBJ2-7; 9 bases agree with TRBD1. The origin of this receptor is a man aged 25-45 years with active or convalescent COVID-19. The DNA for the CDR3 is TGTGCCAGCAGTAAAACAGGGGGCGGGTTTGACGAGCAGTACTTC. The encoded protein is CASSKTGGGFDEQYF.